The rows below give T cell receptor beta chains drawn from one sample of a study of blood T cells in healthy people across ages. Using its own MiXCR run on the 5' RACE reads, TCRdb lists one record per CDR3 protein. The sample lists some 800,000 distinct CDR3 sequences, about 42% occurring once. Sample: blood. These receptors were taken from a man aged 60 to 75 in good health. CDR3s include the opening cysteine and the closing phenylalanine or tryptophan. D genes are given only for firm matches. Rows give clone size only sometimes, using once, few, many, or a class for an expanded clone.

NA | TRBJ2-7 | TRBV9 | NA | TGTGCCAGCAGCGTAACTACAGGGAGCTCCTACGAGCAGTACTTC | CASSVTTGSSYEQYF
few | TRBJ2-7 | TRBV29-1 | NA | TGCAGCGTTGACGGGGGTGACTACGAGCAGTACTTC | CSVDGGDYEQYF
NA | TRBJ2-7 | TRBV24-1 | TRBD1 | TGTGCCACCCTCGAGTGGGGACAGAACGACTACGAGCAGTACTTC | CATLEWGQNDYEQYF
NA | TRBJ2-2 | TRBV7-2 | NA | TGTGCCAGCAGCGTCGCAAGCGCCGGGGAGCTGTTTTTT | CASSVASAGELFF
few | TRBJ1-4 | TRBV12-3/TRBV12-4 | NA | TGTGCCAGCAGGGTTAATGAAAAACTGTTTTTT | CASRVNEKLFF
NA | TRBJ2-7 | TRBV7-2 | NA | TGTGCCAGCAGCTTACCCGGGCCCCCCTACGAGCAGTACTTC | CASSLPGPPYEQYF
NA | TRBJ2-3 | TRBV10-3 | NA | TGTGCCATCAGGGATGAATTGTCGGATACGCAGTATTTT | CAIRDELSDTQYF
few | TRBJ2-1 | TRBV7-3 | NA | TGTGCCAGCAGCCCCCCGGGGGTAAATGAGCAGTTCTTC | CASSPPGVNEQFF
many | TRBJ2-7 | TRBV7-2 | NA | TGTGCCAGCAGCCCCGGTAGTCGCTTCTACGAGCAGTACTTC | CASSPGSRFYEQYF
NA | TRBJ2-1 | TRBV4-3 | TRBD1 | TGCGCCAGCAGCCATGATGGACAGGGGTATACGGAGCAGTTCTTC | CASSHDGQGYTEQFF
few | TRBJ2-3 | TRBV7-2 | NA | TGTGCCAGCAGCTTACCGTGGCCTGGCACAGATACGCAGTATTTT | CASSLPWPGTDTQYF
NA | TRBJ2-5 | TRBV24-1 | TRBD1 | TGTGCCACCAGCCCGGGACAGGAAGAGACCCAGTACTTC | CATSPGQEETQYF
NA | TRBJ2-3 | TRBV7-2 | TRBD1 | TGTGCCAGCAGTTTTGACAGGGGGCAAGATACGCAGTATTTT | CASSFDRGQDTQYF
few | TRBJ2-4 | TRBV3-1 | TRBD1 | TGTGCCAGCAGCCAAGATGGACAGGGTTCGGCCAAAAACATTCAGTACTTC | CASSQDGQGSAKNIQYF
few | TRBJ2-7 | TRBV25-1 | TRBD2 | TGTGCCAGCAGTGAACACCCGGGAGGGCGAACCACCTACGAGCAGTACTTC | CASSEHPGGRTTYEQYF
NA | TRBJ2-5 | TRBV12-3/TRBV12-4 | TRBD2 | TGTGCCAGCAGTTTGCGGGGGAACCAAGAGGCCCAGTACTTC | CASSLRGNQEAQYF
few | TRBJ2-6 | TRBV6-2/TRBV6-3 | NA | TGTGCCAGCAGAACCGATCCCTCTGGGGCCAACGTCCTGACTTTC | CASRTDPSGANVLTF
NA | TRBJ2-5 | TRBV20-1 | TRBD1 | TGCAGCGCTATTAGAGAGGGCAGGGGGCCGGAGACCCAGTACTTC | CSAIREGRGPETQYF
NA | TRBJ1-2 | TRBV9 | NA | TGTGCCAGCAACCTCCCCAGGGATGGCTACACCTTC | CASNLPRDGYTF
NA | TRBJ1-2 | TRBV5-6 | TRBD1 | TGTGCCAGCAGCGACCGGGACAGGGTTGACCTGCTCTATGGCTACACCTTC | CASSDRDRVDLLYGYTF
few | TRBJ1-4 | TRBV7-2 | NA | TGTGCCAGCAGCGACCCGATAGGGGAAAAACTGTTTTTT | CASSDPIGEKLFF
NA | TRBJ2-5 | TRBV7-9 | TRBD2 | TGTGCCAGCAGCTTAGATGCTAGCGGGGGGATACAAGAGACCCAGTACTTC | CASSLDASGGIQETQYF
NA | TRBJ2-1 | TRBV7-2 | NA | TGTGCCAGCAGCTTTTCCCAAAACGCTGGGGACCCCAAGCAGTTCTTC | CASSFSQNAGDPKQFF
NA | TRBJ2-5 | TRBV7-2 | NA | TGTGCCAGCAGCTTAAACAACGGGGTCCAAGAGACCCAGTACTTC | CASSLNNGVQETQYF
few | TRBJ2-7 | TRBV5-1 | NA | TGCGCCAGCAGCTTGGAAGCGGCCTACGAGCAGTACTTC | CASSLEAAYEQYF
NA | TRBJ1-2 | TRBV2 | NA | TGTGCCAGCAGGGCTTCTAACTATGGCTACACCTTC | CASRASNYGYTF
NA | TRBJ2-7 | TRBV4-3 | NA | TGCGCCAGCAGCCAAGACCCGCAGAACTCCTACGAGCAGTACTTC | CASSQDPQNSYEQYF
NA | TRBJ1-5 | TRBV6-1 | NA | TGTGCCAGCAGTGACCCAGGACTACACATCAAGGCCCAGCATTTT | CASSDPGLHIKAQHF
NA | TRBJ2-4 | TRBV5-1 | NA | TGCGCCAGCAGCCCCTACTCCGGATCAAACATTCAGTACTTC | CASSPYSGSNIQYF
few | TRBJ2-7 | TRBV2 | NA | TGTGCCAGCAGTGAAGGGTGGGGTTCCTCCTACGAGCAGTACTTC | CASSEGWGSSYEQYF
NA | TRBJ1-2 | TRBV27 | TRBD1 | TGTGCCAGCAGTACGACAGGGCGGGGATATGGCTACACCTTC | CASSTTGRGYGYTF
NA | TRBJ1-2 | TRBV20-1 | TRBD1 | TGCAGTGCTAGATCATTCGGCACCGGGACAGGGGCGTTAAATGGCTACACCTTC | CSARSFGTGTGALNGYTF
few | TRBJ2-4 | TRBV7-2 | TRBD2 | TGTGCCAGCAGCTTGGCCGGGACTAGCGGGGGGGCTCTAGCCAAAAACATTCAGTACTTC | CASSLAGTSGGALAKNIQYF
NA | TRBJ1-4 | TRBV5-1 | NA | TGCGCCAGCAGTCGTGGAAACCTGGACAGAGCCGAAAAACTGTTTTTT | CASSRGNLDRAEKLFF
NA | TRBJ2-5 | TRBV5-4 | NA | TGTGCCAGCAGCTTTACAGGATCGGGAGAGCAGTACTTC | CASSFTGSGEQYF
few | TRBJ2-1 | TRBV20-1 | NA | TGCAGTGCTAGAGATCCGAGGGCCTACAATGAGCAGTTCTTC | CSARDPRAYNEQFF
NA | TRBJ1-5 | TRBV10-3 | NA | TGTGCCATCAGCGGAGAGGGTGTAGATCAGCCCCAGCATTTT | CAISGEGVDQPQHF
NA | TRBJ2-3 | TRBV7-2 | NA | TGTGCCAGCAGCTACCAGGTCGCGCCCTCCGGGGATACGCAGTATTTT | CASSYQVAPSGDTQYF
NA | TRBJ1-5 | TRBV6-6 | NA | TGTGCCAGCAGTGGGACGCAAGCATTCAATCAGCCCCAGCATTTT | CASSGTQAFNQPQHF
NA | TRBJ2-3 | TRBV19 | NA | TGTGCCAGTAGTAGCGGTAGGGGGTTAACAGATACGCAGTATTTT | CASSSGRGLTDTQYF
once | TRBJ1-2 | TRBV11-1 | NA | TGTGCCAGCAGCCCCCATGCATCTGACTATGGCTACACCTTC | CASSPHASDYGYTF
few | TRBJ2-7 | TRBV7-2 | TRBD2 | TGTGCCAGCAGCTTAGTAGCTAGCGGGGGGGCGAGTTTCCACGAGCAGTACTTC | CASSLVASGGASFHEQYF
NA | TRBJ2-4 | TRBV7-8 | TRBD2 | TGTGCCAGCAGCTTAGCGGGGACTAGCGTGACCAAAAACATTCAGTACTTC | CASSLAGTSVTKNIQYF
few | TRBJ2-7 | TRBV20-1 | TRBD1 | TGCAGTGCCCCGGGACAGGGTGACGAGCAGTACTTC | CSAPGQGDEQYF
NA | TRBJ1-1 | TRBV5-1 | NA | TGCGCCAGCAGCTGGACGGGGACACGAGGCACTGAAGCTTTCTTT | CASSWTGTRGTEAFF
NA | TRBJ1-4 | TRBV7-9 | NA | TGTGCCAGCAGCTTAGCTGGGGGCCTAGGGGAAAAACTGTTTTTT | CASSLAGGLGEKLFF
few | TRBJ2-7 | TRBV15 | NA | TGTGCCACCAGCATGAAAAAGGGCGAGCAGTACTTC | CATSMKKGEQYF
NA | TRBJ2-1 | TRBV7-8 | NA | TGTGCCAGCAGCTTCGACTGTAGCTCCCACAATGAGCAGTTCTTC | CASSFDCSSHNEQFF
NA | TRBJ2-2 | TRBV6-2/TRBV6-3 | NA | TGTGCCACCCGTTACGGTGACAAGAACACCGGGGAGCTGTTTTTT | CATRYGDKNTGELFF
few | TRBJ2-4 | TRBV5-1 | TRBD1 | TGCGCCAGTAACGTCGGGACAGCTGAAAACATTCAGTACTTC | CASNVGTAENIQYF
NA | TRBJ2-1 | TRBV3-1 | NA | TGTGCCAGCAGCCTAAAAGGGGGGAGGGACAGAGACAATAAGCAGTTCTTC | CASSLKGGRDRDNKQFF
many | TRBJ2-5 | TRBV20-1 | NA | TGCAGTGCTAGAGGGGGGGACCCGTACCAAGAGACCCAGTACTTC | CSARGGDPYQETQYF
NA | TRBJ1-5 | TRBV15 | NA | TGTTCCACCAGCAGAGATAAGGGTAGCAATCAGCCCCAGCATTTT | CSTSRDKGSNQPQHF
NA | TRBJ2-3 | TRBV5-1 | NA | TGCGCCAGCAGCCCTCGTGCGGGGGCCACAGATACGCAGTATTTT | CASSPRAGATDTQYF
NA | TRBJ1-1 | TRBV9 | NA | TGTGCCAGCAGCGCCATCGGAGGGGCGGGGGGCACTGAAGCTTTCTTT | CASSAIGGAGGTEAFF